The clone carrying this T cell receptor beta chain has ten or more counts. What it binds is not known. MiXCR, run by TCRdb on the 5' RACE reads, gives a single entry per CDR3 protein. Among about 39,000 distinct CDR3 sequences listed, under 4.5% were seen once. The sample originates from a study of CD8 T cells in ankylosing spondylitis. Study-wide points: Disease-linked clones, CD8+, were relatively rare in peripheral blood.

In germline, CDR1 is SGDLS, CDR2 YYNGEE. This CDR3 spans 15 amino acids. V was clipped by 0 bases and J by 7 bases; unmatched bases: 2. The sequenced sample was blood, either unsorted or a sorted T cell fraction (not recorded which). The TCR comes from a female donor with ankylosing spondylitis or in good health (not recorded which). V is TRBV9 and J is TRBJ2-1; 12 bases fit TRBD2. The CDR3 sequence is CASSVEGLAGNEQFF. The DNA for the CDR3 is TGTGCCAGCAGCGTAGAAGGACTAGCGGGGAATGAGCAGTTCTTC.